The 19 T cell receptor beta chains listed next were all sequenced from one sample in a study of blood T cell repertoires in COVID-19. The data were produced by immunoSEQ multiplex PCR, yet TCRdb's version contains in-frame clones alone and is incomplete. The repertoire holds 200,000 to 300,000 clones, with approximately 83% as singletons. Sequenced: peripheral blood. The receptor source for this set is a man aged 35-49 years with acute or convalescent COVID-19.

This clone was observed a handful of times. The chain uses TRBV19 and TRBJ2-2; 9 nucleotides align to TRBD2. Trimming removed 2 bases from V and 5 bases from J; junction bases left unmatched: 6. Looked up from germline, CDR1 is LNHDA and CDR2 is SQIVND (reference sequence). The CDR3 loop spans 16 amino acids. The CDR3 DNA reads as TGTGCCAGTAGTATATACCTTAGCGGGAGTACCGGGGAGCTGTTTTTT. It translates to CASSIYLSGSTGELFF.

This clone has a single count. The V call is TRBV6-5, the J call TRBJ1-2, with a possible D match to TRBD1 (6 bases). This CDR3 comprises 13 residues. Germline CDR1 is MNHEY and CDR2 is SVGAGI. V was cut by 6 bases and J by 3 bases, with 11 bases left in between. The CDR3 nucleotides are TGTGCCAGCAGCATAACAGGGTACTATGGCTACACCTTC. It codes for CASSITGYYGYTF.

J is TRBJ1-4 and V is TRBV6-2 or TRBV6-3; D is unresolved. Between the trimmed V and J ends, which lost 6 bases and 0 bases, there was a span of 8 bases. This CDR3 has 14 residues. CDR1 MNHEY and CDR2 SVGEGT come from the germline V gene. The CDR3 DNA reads TGTGCCAGCAGCCACAGTGCAACTAATGAAAAACTGTTTTTT. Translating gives CASSHSATNEKLFF.

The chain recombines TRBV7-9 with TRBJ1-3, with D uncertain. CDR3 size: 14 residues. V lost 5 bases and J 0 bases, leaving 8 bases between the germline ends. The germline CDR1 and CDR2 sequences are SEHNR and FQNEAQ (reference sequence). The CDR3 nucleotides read TGTGCCAGCAGCCCTGACAACTCTGGAAACACCATATATTTT. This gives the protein CASSPDNSGNTIYF.

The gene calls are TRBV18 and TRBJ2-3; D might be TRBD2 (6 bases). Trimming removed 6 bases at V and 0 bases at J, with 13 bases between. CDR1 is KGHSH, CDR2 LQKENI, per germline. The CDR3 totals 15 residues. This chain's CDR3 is CASSRLAASTDTQYF. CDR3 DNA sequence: TGTGCCAGCTCCCGATTAGCGGCTAGCACAGATACGCAGTATTTT.

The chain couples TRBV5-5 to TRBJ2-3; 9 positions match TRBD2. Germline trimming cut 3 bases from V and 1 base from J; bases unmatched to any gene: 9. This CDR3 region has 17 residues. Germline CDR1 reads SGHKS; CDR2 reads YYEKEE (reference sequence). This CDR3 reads CASSYLVAGVGTDTQYF. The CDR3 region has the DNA TGTGCCAGCAGCTATTTAGTAGCGGGAGTCGGCACAGATACGCAGTATTTT.

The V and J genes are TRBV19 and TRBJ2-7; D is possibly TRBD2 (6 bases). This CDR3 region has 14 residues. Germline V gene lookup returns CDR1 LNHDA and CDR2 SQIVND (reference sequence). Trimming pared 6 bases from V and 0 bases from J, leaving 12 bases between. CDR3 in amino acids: CASSPAGYSYEQYF. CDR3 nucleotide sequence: TGTGCCAGTAGCCCAGCGGGTTACTCCTACGAGCAGTACTTC.

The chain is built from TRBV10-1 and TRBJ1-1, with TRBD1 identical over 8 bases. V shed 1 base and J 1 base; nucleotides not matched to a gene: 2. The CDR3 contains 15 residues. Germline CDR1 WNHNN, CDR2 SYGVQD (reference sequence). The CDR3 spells CASSEWTGSNTEAFF. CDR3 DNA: TGCGCCAGCAGTGAGTGGACAGGGTCGAACACTGAAGCTTTCTTT.

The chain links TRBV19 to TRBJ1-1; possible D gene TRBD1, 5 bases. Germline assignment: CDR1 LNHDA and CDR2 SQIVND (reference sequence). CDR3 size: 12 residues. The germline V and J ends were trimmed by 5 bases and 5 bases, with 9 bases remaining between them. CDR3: CASSWGRTEAFF. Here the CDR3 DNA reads TGTGCCAGTAGTTGGGGGAGGACTGAAGCTTTCTTT.

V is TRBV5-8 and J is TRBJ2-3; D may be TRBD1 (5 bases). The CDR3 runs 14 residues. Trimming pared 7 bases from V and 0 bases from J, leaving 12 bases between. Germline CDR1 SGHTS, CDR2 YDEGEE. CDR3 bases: TGTGCCAGCGCCCTACAGGATAGCACAGATACGCAGTATTTT. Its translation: CASALQDSTDTQYF.

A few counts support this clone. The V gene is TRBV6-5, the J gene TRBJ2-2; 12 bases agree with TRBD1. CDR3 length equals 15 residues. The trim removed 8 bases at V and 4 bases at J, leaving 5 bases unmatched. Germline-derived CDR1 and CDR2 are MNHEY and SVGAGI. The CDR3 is CASSRGQGATGELFF. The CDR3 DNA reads TGTGCCAGCTCCCGGGGACAGGGGGCCACCGGGGAGCTGTTTTTT.

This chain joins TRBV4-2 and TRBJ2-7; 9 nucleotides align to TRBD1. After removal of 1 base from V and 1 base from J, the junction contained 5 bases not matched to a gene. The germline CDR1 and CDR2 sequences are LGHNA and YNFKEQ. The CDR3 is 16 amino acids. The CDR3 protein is CASSQAQGQGSYEQYF. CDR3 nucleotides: TGTGCCAGCAGCCAAGCTCAGGGACAGGGTTCCTACGAGCAGTACTTC.

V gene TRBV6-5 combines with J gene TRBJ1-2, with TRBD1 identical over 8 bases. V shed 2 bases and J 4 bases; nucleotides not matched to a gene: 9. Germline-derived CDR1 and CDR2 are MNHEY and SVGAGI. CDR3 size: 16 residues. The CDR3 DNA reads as TGTGCCAGCAGTTACCCGGGACAGGAAAGAGGCTATGGCTACACCTTC. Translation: CASSYPGQERGYGYTF.

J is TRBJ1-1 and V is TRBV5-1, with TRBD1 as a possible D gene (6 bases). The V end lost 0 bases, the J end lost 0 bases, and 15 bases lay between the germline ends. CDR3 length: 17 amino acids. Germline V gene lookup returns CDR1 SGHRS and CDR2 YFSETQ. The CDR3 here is CASSLGPGQQMNTEAFF. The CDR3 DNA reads TGCGCCAGCAGCTTGGGGCCCGGACAGCAAATGAACACTGAAGCTTTCTTT.

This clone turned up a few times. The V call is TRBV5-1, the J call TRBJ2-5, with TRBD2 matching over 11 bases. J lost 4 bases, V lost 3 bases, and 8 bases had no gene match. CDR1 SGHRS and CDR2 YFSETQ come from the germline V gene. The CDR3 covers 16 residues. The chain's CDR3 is CASSYTSGRQGETQYF. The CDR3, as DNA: TGCGCCAGCAGCTACACTAGCGGGAGACAGGGAGAGACCCAGTACTTC.

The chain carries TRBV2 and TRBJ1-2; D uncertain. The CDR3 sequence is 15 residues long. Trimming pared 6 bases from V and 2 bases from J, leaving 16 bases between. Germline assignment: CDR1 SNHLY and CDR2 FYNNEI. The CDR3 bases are TGTGCCAGCAGCCCCGACCGGGGATCCAACTATGGCTACACCTTC. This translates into CASSPDRGSNYGYTF. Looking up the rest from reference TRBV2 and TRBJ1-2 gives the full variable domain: EPEVTQTPSHQVTQMGQEVILRCVPISNHLYFYWYRQILGQKVEFLVSFYNNEISEKSEIFDDQFSVERPDGSNFTLKIRSTKLEDSAMYFCASSPDRGSNYGYTFGSGTRLTVV.

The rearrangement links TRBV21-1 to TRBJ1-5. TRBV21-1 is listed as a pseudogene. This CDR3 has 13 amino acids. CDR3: CASRNNSNQPQHF. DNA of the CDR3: TGTGCCAGCAGAAATAATAGCAATCAGCCCCAGCATTTT.

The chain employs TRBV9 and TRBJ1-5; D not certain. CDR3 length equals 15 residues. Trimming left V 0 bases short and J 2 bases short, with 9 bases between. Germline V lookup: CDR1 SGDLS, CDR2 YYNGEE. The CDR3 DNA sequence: TGTGCCAGCAGCGTAGGGAGTTTGGGCAATCAGCCCCAGCATTTT. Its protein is CASSVGSLGNQPQHF.

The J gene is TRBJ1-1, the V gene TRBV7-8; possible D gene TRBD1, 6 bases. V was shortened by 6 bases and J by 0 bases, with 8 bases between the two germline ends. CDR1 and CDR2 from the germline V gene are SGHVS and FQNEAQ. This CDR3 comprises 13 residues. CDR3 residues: CASSQGMNTEAFF. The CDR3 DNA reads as TGTGCCAGCAGTCAGGGGATGAACACTGAAGCTTTCTTT.